These 14 T cell receptor beta chains originate from one sample sequenced in a study of CD8 T cells in Susac syndrome. Reverse transcription of roughly 0.45 to 1 ug RNA was performed with random hexamers. TCRdb re-analysed the immunoSEQ multiplex PCR reads in MiXCR, keeping a single row per CDR3 protein. This table has around 170,000 distinct CDR3 sequences, roughly 94% appearing once. Sample: CD4+ T cells from PBMCs. These receptors were collected from a human donor with Susac syndrome.

V is TRBV12-3 or TRBV12-4 and J is TRBJ1-3, with 9 bases aligning to TRBD1. This CDR3 is 14 amino acids long. The J segment lost 0 bases and the V segment lost 10 bases, leaving 4 bases of the junction unmatched. The CDR3 loop is CATGDRASGNTIYF. Here the CDR3 DNA reads TGTGCCACCGGGGACAGGGCCTCTGGAAACACCATATATTTT.

The chain recombines TRBV11-2 with TRBJ2-1, with TRBD2 matching 9 bases. V lost 0 bases, J lost 9 bases, and 6 bases stayed unmatched. The CDR3 runs to 15 residues. Germline-derived CDR1 and CDR2 are SGHAT and FQNNGV. As DNA, the CDR3 is TGTGCCAGCAGCTTAGATAATAGCGGGGGCCTTGAGCAGTTCTTC. It translates to CASSLDNSGGLEQFF. The complete variable domain, with remaining parts taken from reference TRBV11-2 and TRBJ2-1, reads EAGVAQSPRYKIIEKRQSVAFWCNPISGHATLYWYQQILGQGPKLLIQFQNNGVVDDSQLPKDRFSAERLKGVDSTLKIQPAKLEDSAVYLCASSLDNSGGLEQFFGPGTRLTVL.

The rearrangement joins TRBV20-1 to TRBJ1-2, with D tentatively TRBD1 (6 bases). Per germline, CDR1 DFQATT and CDR2 SNEGSKA (reference sequence). This CDR3 comprises 13 residues. Trimming stripped 0 bases from V and 6 bases from J, with 11 bases between. Here the CDR3 DNA reads TGCAGTGCTAGAGATAACAGGGAGGATGGCTACACCTTC. It yields the protein CSARDNREDGYTF.

The chain combines TRBV21-1 with TRBJ1-6; the table's TRBD1 call for D was not verified on the DNA. TRBV21-1 represents a pseudogene. The CDR3 spans 17 residues. CDR3 in DNA: TGTGCCAGCAGCGCAACAGGGGGCAGGCGGGATAATTCACCCCTCCACTTT. Its protein is CASSATGGRRDNSPLHF.

The J gene is TRBJ2-2, the V gene TRBV30; TRBD1 matches at 8 bases. Unmatched junction bases numbered 9, after V lost 4 bases and J lost 5 bases. In germline, CDR1 is GTSNPN, CDR2 SVGIG (reference sequence). The CDR3 spans 15 residues. The CDR3 coding sequence is TGTGCCTGGACGGTATCAGGGGGCACGACCGGGGAGCTGTTTTTT. Protein: CAWTVSGGTTGELFF.

The rearrangement links TRBV29-1 to TRBJ2-1; 7 nucleotides align to TRBD2. V lost 6 bases and J lost 4; bases outside the gene matches: 9. The germline V gene encodes CDR1 SQVTM and CDR2 ANQGSEA. The CDR3 is 14 amino acids. In nucleotides, the CDR3 is TGCAGCGTCGTACGGGGGGTCTTTTACAATGAGCAGTTCTTC. It codes for CSVVRGVFYNEQFF.

The chain employs TRBV5-1 and TRBJ2-3; D remains ambiguous. V lost 5 bases, J lost 2 bases, and 3 bases lay in between. Per germline, CDR1 SGHRS and CDR2 YFSETQ. This CDR3 is 11 amino acids long. The CDR3 reads CASRLTDTQYF. The CDR3 bases are TGCGCCAGCAGGCTCACAGATACGCAGTATTTT.

The chain has TRBV5-6 and TRBJ2-1; no clear D. The germline CDR1 and CDR2 sequences are SGHDT and YYEEEE. V shed 4 bases and J shed 0 bases, with 11 bases lying between them. This CDR3 region has 15 residues. CDR3 sequence (DNA): TGTGCCAGCAGCATCGCGGCCAGCTCCTACAATGAGCAGTTCTTC. Residues: CASSIAASSYNEQFF.

V usage is TRBV20-1 and J usage is TRBJ2-1; D remains ambiguous. V was trimmed by 2 bases and J by 3 bases, leaving 14 bases between them. This CDR3 is built from 15 residues. Per the germline V gene, CDR1 is DFQATT and CDR2 is SNEGSKA (reference sequence). This CDR3 is CSARNEEFLYNEQFF. The CDR3 DNA is TGCAGTGCTAGAAATGAGGAGTTTCTCTACAATGAGCAGTTCTTC.

The chain is built from TRBV15 and TRBJ2-5, with 8 bases that match TRBD1. Looked up from germline, CDR1 is LNHNV and CDR2 is YYDKDF (reference sequence). The CDR3 runs to 15 residues. V was pared by 3 bases and J by 1 base, with 4 bases of the junction left unmatched. The CDR3 DNA reads as TGTGCCACCAGCAGGGGACAGGCGTCCCAAGAGACCCAGTACTTC. Translating gives CATSRGQASQETQYF.

V usage is TRBV4-1 and J usage is TRBJ2-5, with TRBD2 matching 10 bases. This CDR3 has 17 residues. Germline V CDR1 and CDR2: MGHRA, YSYEKL. The J segment lost 3 bases and the V segment lost 0 bases, leaving 7 bases of the junction unmatched. The chain's CDR3 is CASSQDPGLAGEETQYF. DNA for the CDR3: TGCGCCAGCAGCCAAGACCCAGGGCTAGCGGGGGAAGAGACCCAGTACTTC.

The rearrangement uses TRBV5-1 and TRBJ2-5, with 7 positions matching TRBD1. The germline V gene encodes CDR1 SGHRS and CDR2 YFSETQ. V lost 4 bases, J lost 0 bases, and 15 bases stayed unmatched. This CDR3 has 18 amino acids. The CDR3 DNA sequence: TGCGCCAGCAGCACCGGACAGGTGGCAACGGGGTACCAAGAGACCCAGTACTTC. Translation gives CASSTGQVATGYQETQYF.

V usage is TRBV6-1 and J usage is TRBJ1-2, with D maybe TRBD1 (5 bases). The CDR3 totals 11 residues. V lost 9 bases to trimming and J lost 3 bases, with 8 bases between them. The germline CDR1 and CDR2 sequences are MNHNS and SASEGT. CDR3 region: CASQQDYGYTF. The CDR3 DNA is TGTGCCAGTCAACAGGACTATGGCTACACCTTC.

The chain has TRBV20-1 and TRBJ2-3; D might be TRBD1 (5 bases). V was cut by 7 bases and J by 0 bases, with 8 bases left in between. The CDR3 loop spans 12 amino acids. The germline V gene has CDR1 DFQATT and CDR2 SNEGSKA (reference sequence). CDR3 bases: TGCAGTGAGGCAGGGAGCACAGATACGCAGTATTTT. Amino acids: CSEAGSTDTQYF.